The entry below describes one T cell receptor (beta chain). Its antigen is unknown. PCR amplification relied on 60 Vbeta primers (plus 13 Jbeta primers). Some clones are missing from TCRdb's copy, which holds only in-frame ones; the method was immunoSEQ multiplex PCR. The table lists around 100,000 clones, approximately 84% of them singletons. The source of the sample is a study of cytomegalovirus exposure and HLA in healthy donors. Study conclusions and caveats: Per a prior analysis, the majority of TCR beta V segments were productive roughly 90% or roughly 30% of the time.

The CDR3 consists of 18 residues. Germline loops: CDR1 SGHTA, CDR2 FQGNSA. Trimming cost V 2 bases and J 0 bases; bases outside gene matches: 10. The rearrangement joins TRBV7-2 to TRBJ1-5, with 7 bases that match TRBD1. This TCR was recovered from a man aged 18 to 29 in good health and CMV-seronegative. Specimen: PBMCs. CDR3 protein: CASSLIQGLRDSNQPQHF. The CDR3 nucleotides read TGTGCCAGCAGCTTAATACAGGGGCTTCGCGATAGCAATCAGCCCCAGCATTTT.